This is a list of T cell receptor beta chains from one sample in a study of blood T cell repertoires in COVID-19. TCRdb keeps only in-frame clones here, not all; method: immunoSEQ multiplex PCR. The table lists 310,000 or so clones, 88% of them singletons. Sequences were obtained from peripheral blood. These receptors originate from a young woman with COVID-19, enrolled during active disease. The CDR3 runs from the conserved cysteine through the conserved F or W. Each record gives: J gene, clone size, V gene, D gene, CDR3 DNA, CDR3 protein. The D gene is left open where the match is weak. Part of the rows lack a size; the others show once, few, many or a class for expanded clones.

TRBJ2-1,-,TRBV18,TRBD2,TGTGCCAGCTCACCAGCTCTAGCGGGGTACAATGAGCAGTTCTTC,CASSPALAGYNEQFF
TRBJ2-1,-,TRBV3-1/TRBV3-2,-,TGTGCCAGCAGCCCGCCTGGGACACCCCCCCTCAATGAGCAGTTCTTC,CASSPPGTPPLNEQFF
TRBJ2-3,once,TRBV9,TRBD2,TGTGCCAGCAGCGCCGGGACTAGCGGGATGACAGATACGCAGTATTTT,CASSAGTSGMTDTQYF
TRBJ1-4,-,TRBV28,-,TGTGCCAGCAGTTTAGAACAGGGAGTAGAAAAACTGTTTTTT,CASSLEQGVEKLFF
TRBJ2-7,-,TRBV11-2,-,TGTGCCAGCAGCTCCTCTCTTGATGGACTTGGCGAGCAGTACTTC,CASSSSLDGLGEQYF
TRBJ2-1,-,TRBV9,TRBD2,TGTGCCAGCAGCAAAGCTAGCGGGAGAACCAATGAGCAGTTCTTC,CASSKASGRTNEQFF
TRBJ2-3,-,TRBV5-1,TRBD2,TGCGCCAGCAGCTTGGTTGGCGGGAGGTCCAAAAGCACAGATACGCAGTATTTT,CASSLVGGRSKSTDTQYF
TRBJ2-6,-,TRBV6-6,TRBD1,TGTGCCAGCAGTCAGCAGGGGGCCTCCTCTGGGGCCAACGTCCTGACTTTC,CASSQQGASSGANVLTF
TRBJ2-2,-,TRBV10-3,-,TGTGCCATCAGCGGCAGGGCTTGGCAAGCGGGCCCGACGAACACCGGGGAGCTGTTTTTT,CAISGRAWQAGPTNTGELFF
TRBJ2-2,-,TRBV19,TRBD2,TGTGCCAGTATACGGACTAGCGGGAGGGCCGGGGAGCTGTTTTTT,CASIRTSGRAGELFF
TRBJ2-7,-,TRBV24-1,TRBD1,TGTGCCACCGCGGACAGGCTGACGGAGCAGTACTTC,CATADRLTEQYF
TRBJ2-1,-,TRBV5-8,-,TGTGCCAGCAACTTGGAAAGGGAGTACGAGACCTACAATGAGCAGTTCTTC,CASNLEREYETYNEQFF
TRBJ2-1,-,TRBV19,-,TGTGCCAGTAGTATAGTTCCAGGGATCAACAATGAGCAGTTCTTC,CASSIVPGINNEQFF
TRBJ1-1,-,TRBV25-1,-,TGTGCCAGCAGTTTGGGGCCTGGGGCTTTCTTT,CASSLGPGAFF
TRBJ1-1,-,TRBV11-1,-,TGTGCCAGCGCGGTGAGGTCCATGAACACTGAAGCTTTCTTT,CASAVRSMNTEAFF
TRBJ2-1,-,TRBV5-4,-,TGTGCCAGCAGCCGTCTAGCAGGCACCTACAATGAGCAGTTCTTC,CASSRLAGTYNEQFF
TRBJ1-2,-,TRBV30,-,TGTGCCTGGAGTGTCGTCCAGGGGCTCTATGGCTACACCTTC,CAWSVVQGLYGYTF
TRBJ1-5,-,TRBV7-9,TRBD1,TGTGCCAGCAGATCTGGACAGGGGGCAGATCAGCCCCAGCATTTT,CASRSGQGADQPQHF
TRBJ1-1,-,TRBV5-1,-,TGCGCCAGCAGCTTGGAGGCAGGGATGAACACTGAAGCTTTCTTT,CASSLEAGMNTEAFF
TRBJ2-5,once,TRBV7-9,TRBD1,TGTGCCAGCAGCGTTACAGGGGGTGACGAGACCCAGTACTTC,CASSVTGGDETQYF
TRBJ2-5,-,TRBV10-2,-,TGCGCCAGCTCGGAGGGGCGGGGTGAGACCCAGTACTTC,CASSEGRGETQYF
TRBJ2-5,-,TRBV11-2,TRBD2,TGTGCCAGCAGCCGAGGACTAGCGGCAGATCAAGAGACCCAGTACTTC,CASSRGLAADQETQYF
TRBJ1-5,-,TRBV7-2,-,TGTGCCAGCAGCTTAGAGGCGGCGGGGGGTGGTCAGCCCCAGCATTTT,CASSLEAAGGGQPQHF
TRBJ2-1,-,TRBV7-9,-,TGTGCCAGCAGCCCGGGACTTCATGAGCAGTTCTTC,CASSPGLHEQFF
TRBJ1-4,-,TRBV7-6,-,TGTGCCAGCAGCTTAGAGGGGAGGAGTAATGAAAAACTGTTTTTT,CASSLEGRSNEKLFF
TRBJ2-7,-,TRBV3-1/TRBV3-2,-,TGTGCCAGCGCCTTCAGGGTTGGCGAGCAGTACTTC,CASAFRVGEQYF
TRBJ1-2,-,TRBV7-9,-,TGTGCCAGCAGCCGCCTCCGGGAGGGCGGCTACACCTTC,CASSRLREGGYTF
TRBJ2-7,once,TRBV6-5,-,TGTGCCAGCAGTTACTCGCAGGACTACTACGAGCAGTACTTC,CASSYSQDYYEQYF
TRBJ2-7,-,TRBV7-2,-,TGTGCCAGCAGCTTAGCGGTAGCGAAGCGCGAGCAGTACTTC,CASSLAVAKREQYF
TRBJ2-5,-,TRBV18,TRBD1,TGTGCCAGCTCACCATTGGGGACAGGGGGACAAGAGACCCAGTACTTC,CASSPLGTGGQETQYF
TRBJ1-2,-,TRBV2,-,TGTGCCAGCAGTGTAGTAGGGGAGGGTGGCTACACCTTC,CASSVVGEGGYTF
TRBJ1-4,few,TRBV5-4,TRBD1,TGTGCCAGCAGCTCTGGTTACCTGACAGGGCCTAATGAAAAACTGTTTTTT,CASSSGYLTGPNEKLFF
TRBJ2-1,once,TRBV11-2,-,TGTGCCAGCAGCTTGGGTCTAGCGTCTGAGCAGTTCTTC,CASSLGLASEQFF
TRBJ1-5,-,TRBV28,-,TGTGCCAGCAGTTTGCCGGGGGTCCCTCAGCCCCAGCATTTT,CASSLPGVPQPQHF
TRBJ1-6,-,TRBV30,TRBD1,TGTGCCTGGAGCGGGGACAGGAGAAATTCACCCCTCCACTTT,CAWSGDRRNSPLHF
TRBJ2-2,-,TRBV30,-,TGTGCCTGGAGTGTAATTTGGAGCACCGGGGAGCTGTTTTTT,CAWSVIWSTGELFF
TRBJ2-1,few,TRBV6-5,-,TGTGCCAGCAGTCGCCCAGGGGCCGCCTACAATGAGCAGTTCTTC,CASSRPGAAYNEQFF
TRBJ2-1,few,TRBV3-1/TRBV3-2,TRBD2,TGTGCCAGCAGCCAAGATGCAGCGGGAGGGCCCAGCTCCTACAATGAGCAGTTCTTC,CASSQDAAGGPSSYNEQFF
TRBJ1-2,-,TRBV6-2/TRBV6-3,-,TGTGCCAGCAGTTACACCGTATTTCGTCGGTCCTATGGCTACACCTTC,CASSYTVFRRSYGYTF
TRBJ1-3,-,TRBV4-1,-,TGCGCCAGCAGCCAGAGCCCCCCTCCGAGCGGAAACACCATATATTTT,CASSQSPPPSGNTIYF
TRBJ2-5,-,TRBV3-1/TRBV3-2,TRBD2,TGTGCCACCGGTGGGGGGGGAGAGACCCAGTACTTC,CATGGGGETQYF
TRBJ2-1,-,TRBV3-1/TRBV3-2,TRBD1,TGTGCCAGCAGCCCCGGGACAGGGGGAATCCAACCCCTCAATGAGCAGTTCTTC,CASSPGTGGIQPLNEQFF
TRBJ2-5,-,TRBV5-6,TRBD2,TGTGCCAGCAGCTTTTTAGCGGGAGGGTTTAAAAAAGAGACCCAGTACTTC,CASSFLAGGFKKETQYF
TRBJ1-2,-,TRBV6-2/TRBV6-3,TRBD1,TGTGCCAGCAGTCTCTCGGACAGGGGAGAAGGTCTGGGTGGCTACACCTTC,CASSLSDRGEGLGGYTF
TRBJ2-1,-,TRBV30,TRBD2,TGTGCCTGGAGTGTAGGCGGGAGCTCCTACAATGAGCAGTTCTTC,CAWSVGGSSYNEQFF
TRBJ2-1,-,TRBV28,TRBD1,TGTGCCAGCAGTTTAAGCAACGGACAGGGCCCCTACAATGAGCAGTTCTTC,CASSLSNGQGPYNEQFF
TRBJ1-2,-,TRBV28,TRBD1,TGTGCCAGCAGTTTAAGCGACAGGGGGCATGGCTACACCTTC,CASSLSDRGHGYTF
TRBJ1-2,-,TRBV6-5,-,TGTGCCAGCAGTTACTCGACGGCCCCACGGGACTATGGCTACACCTTC,CASSYSTAPRDYGYTF
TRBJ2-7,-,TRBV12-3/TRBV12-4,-,TGTGCCAGCGCCGGGACTTATCGCTACGAGCAGTACTTC,CASAGTYRYEQYF
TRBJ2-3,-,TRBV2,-,TGTGCCAGCAGACATCGGACAGTAACGACAGATACGCAGTATTTT,CASRHRTVTTDTQYF
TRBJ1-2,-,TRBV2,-,TGTGCCAGCAGTGAACAGGGTTCGGGCTATGGCTACACCTTC,CASSEQGSGYGYTF
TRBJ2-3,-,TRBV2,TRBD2,TGTGCCAGCAGACACAGGCACGCGGGAGGAGATACGCAGTATTTT,CASRHRHAGGDTQYF
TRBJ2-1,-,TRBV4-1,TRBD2,TGCGCCAGCAGCCAAGATCCAGGACTAGCGGGATGGGGGCAGTTCTTC,CASSQDPGLAGWGQFF
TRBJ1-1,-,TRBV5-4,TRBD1,TGTGCCAGCAGCGGACTACAGGGGGGGTACACTGAAGCTTTCTTT,CASSGLQGGYTEAFF
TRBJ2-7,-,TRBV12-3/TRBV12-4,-,TGTGCCAGCAGTTTATCTAGCGACTACGAGCAGTACTTC,CASSLSSDYEQYF
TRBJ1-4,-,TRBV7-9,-,TGTGCCAGCAGCTCAGGTAGACAGAATGAAAAACTGTTTTTT,CASSSGRQNEKLFF
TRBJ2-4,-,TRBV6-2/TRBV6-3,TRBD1,TGTGCCAGCAGTTTAGACAGGGTGGTAAACATTCAGTACTTC,CASSLDRVVNIQYF
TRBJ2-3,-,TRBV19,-,TGTGCCAGTAGTATTAGCGCGGGATTTTCAGATACGCAGTATTTT,CASSISAGFSDTQYF
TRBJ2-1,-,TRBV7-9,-,TGTGCCAGCAGCTCGGACAGCTACAATGAGCAGTTCTTC,CASSSDSYNEQFF
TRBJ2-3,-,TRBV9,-,TGTGCCAGCAGCCCGGGGACAGATACGCAGTATTTT,CASSPGTDTQYF